Listed here are 10 T cell receptor beta chains from one sample, sequenced in a study of cytomegalovirus exposure and HLA in healthy donors. PCR amplification relied on 60 Vbeta primers (plus 13 Jbeta primers). The protocol was immunoSEQ multiplex PCR, while the TCRdb copy is restricted to in-frame clones and leaves out a portion. The table shows 130,000 or so clones, with roughly 84% occurring only once. Sequenced sample: PBMCs. The receptors stem from a woman aged 18-35 years in good health and CMV-seropositive.

The CDR3 loop reads CASRDGTEAYEQYF. The DNA for the CDR3 is TGTGCCAGCAGAGACGGGACAGAAGCCTACGAGCAGTACTTC. The gene calls are TRBV6-1 and TRBJ2-7, with 7 bases lining up with TRBD1. CDR3 length: 14 amino acids. The germline gives CDR1 MNHNS, CDR2 SASEGT. Unmatched junction bases numbered 7, after V lost 6 bases and J lost 2 bases.

V gene TRBV27 combines with J gene TRBJ1-2, with D perhaps TRBD1 (5 bases). Trimming took off 6 bases at V and 5 bases at J, with 13 bases between the two ends. Germline V gene sequence: CDR1 MNHEY, CDR2 SMNVEV (reference sequence). The CDR3 sequence is 13 residues long. The CDR3 DNA follows: TGTGCCAGCAGGGGGCAGGGAGGGTATGGCTACACCTTC. It specifies CASRGQGGYGYTF.

The J gene is TRBJ2-7, the V gene TRBV11-2, with a tentative D call TRBD2 (5 bases). V lost 3 bases, J lost 6 bases, and 9 bases lay in between. The CDR3 sequence is 12 residues long. CDR1 is SGHAT, CDR2 FQNNGV, per germline. The DNA of the CDR3 is TGTGCCAGCAGCTTTGAGGGTGGCGAGCAGTACTTC. It codes for CASSFEGGEQYF.

The chain links TRBV9 to TRBJ2-5, with 11 bases aligning to TRBD2. CDR3 length: 15 amino acids. J lost 3 bases, V lost 4 bases, and 5 bases had no gene match. The germline CDR1 and CDR2 sequences are SGDLS and YYNGEE. Here the CDR3 DNA reads TGTGCCAGCAGCCCCCAGGGACTAGCGGAAGAGACCCAGTACTTC. Protein sequence: CASSPQGLAEETQYF.

The chain links TRBV25-1 to TRBJ1-5; 8 positions match TRBD1. With V trimmed by 8 bases and J by 7 bases, 16 bases remained unmatched. Germline V gene data show CDR1 as MGHDK and CDR2 as SYGVNS. CDR3 length: 16 residues. CDR3: CASGGGGGQGGQPQHF. The CDR3 coding sequence is TGTGCCAGCGGTGGGGGGGGTGGACAGGGAGGCCAGCCCCAGCATTTT. Full variable domain (rest looked up from reference TRBV25-1 and TRBJ1-5): EADIYQTPRYLVIGTGKKITLECSQTMGHDKMYWYQQDPGMELHLIHYSYGVNSTEKGDLSSESTVSRIRTEHFPLTLESARPSHTSQYLCASGGGGGQGGQPQHFGDGTRLSIL.

The CDR3 DNA reads TGCGCCAGCAGCCTCGGACTAGCGGGGAAGAGAACCGGGGAGCTGTTTTTT. This gives the protein CASSLGLAGKRTGELFF. The chain has TRBV4-1 and TRBJ2-2, with 12 positions matching TRBD2. The V segment lost 4 bases and the J segment 5 bases; nucleotides outside the gene matches: 8. Germline-derived CDR1 and CDR2 are MGHRA and YSYEKL. This CDR3 is 17 amino acids long.

V gene TRBV7-9 combines with J gene TRBJ2-5; 7 positions match TRBD2. V lost 1 base to trimming and J lost 5 bases; unmatched junction nucleotides: 7. The germline gives CDR1 SEHNR, CDR2 FQNEAQ (reference sequence). The CDR3 has 15 residues. DNA of the CDR3: TGTGCCAGCAGCTTAGACGGGGGGTCCTCGGAGACCCAGTACTTC. Translating it yields CASSLDGGSSETQYF.

The chain couples TRBV7-6 to TRBJ1-6, with D tentatively TRBD1 (6 bases). CDR1 is SGHVS, CDR2 FNYEAQ, per germline. The V and J ends lost 0 bases and 9 bases respectively, with 9 bases between them. CDR3 length: 14 residues. In nucleotides, the CDR3 is TGTGCCAGCAGCTTAGCGGGAGGGGGTTCACCCCTCCACTTT. It codes for CASSLAGGGSPLHF.

The CDR3 protein is CASIGAGGHNEQFF. Written as DNA, the CDR3 is TGTGCCAGCATTGGAGCGGGGGGGCATAATGAGCAGTTCTTC. This rearrangement joins TRBV2 to TRBJ2-1, with 10 nucleotides matching TRBD2. Unmatched junction bases numbered 7, after V lost 7 bases and J lost 7 bases. The CDR3 consists of 14 residues. Per the germline V gene, CDR1 is SNHLY and CDR2 is FYNNEI.

The chain is built from TRBV21-1 and TRBJ2-7; TRBD2 was called by the table and not checked on the DNA. TRBV21-1 is assigned pseudogene status. The CDR3 covers 16 residues. The CDR3 DNA reads TGTGCCAGCAGTAAATTTCGTCCCGAGAGCTCCTACGAGCAGTACTTC. Amino acid sequence: CASSKFRPESSYEQYF.